These T cell receptor beta chains were read from a single sample in a study of cytomegalovirus exposure and HLA in healthy donors. Profiling relied on immunoSEQ multiplex PCR, and the TCRdb table lists in-frame clones only, not all of them. Of some 130,000 clones listed, about 74% are singletons. The sample was PBMCs. These receptors were obtained from a male donor in good health and CMV-seronegative. The CDR3 runs from the conserved cysteine through the conserved F or W. D genes are given only for firm matches. Clone size is stated in some rows and not others, as once, few, many or a class when expanded.

v_gene: TRBV14
abundance: -
d_gene: -
j_gene: TRBJ2-5
CDR3aa: CASSPFNQETQYF
CDR3nt: TGTGCCAGCAGCCCCTTTAACCAAGAGACCCAGTACTTC

v_gene: TRBV28
abundance: once
d_gene: -
j_gene: TRBJ1-4
CDR3aa: CASTSGVWEKLFF
CDR3nt: TGTGCCAGCACCTCAGGGGTGTGGGAAAAACTGTTTTTT

v_gene: TRBV7-9
abundance: few
d_gene: TRBD2
j_gene: TRBJ2-7
CDR3aa: CASSLVGTSGYEQYF
CDR3nt: TGTGCCAGCAGCTTAGTCGGGACTAGCGGCTACGAGCAGTACTTC

v_gene: TRBV19
abundance: -
d_gene: TRBD1
j_gene: TRBJ1-5
CDR3aa: CASSIESSQGGNQPQHF
CDR3nt: TGTGCCAGTAGTATAGAGAGTAGCCAGGGGGGCAATCAGCCCCAGCATTTT

v_gene: TRBV19
abundance: -
d_gene: -
j_gene: TRBJ1-1
CDR3aa: CASSRTGWYTEAFF
CDR3nt: TGTGCCAGTAGTCGCACAGGGTGGTACACTGAAGCTTTCTTT

v_gene: TRBV9
abundance: few
d_gene: TRBD2
j_gene: TRBJ2-1
CDR3aa: CASSVVPGAAGAYNEQFF
CDR3nt: TGTGCCAGCAGCGTAGTCCCTGGTGCAGCGGGGGCCTACAATGAGCAGTTCTTC

v_gene: TRBV7-6
abundance: -
d_gene: TRBD2
j_gene: TRBJ2-1
CDR3aa: CASRRLAGGDNEQFF
CDR3nt: TGTGCCAGCAGGCGACTAGCGGGAGGGGACAATGAGCAGTTCTTC

v_gene: TRBV28
abundance: -
d_gene: -
j_gene: TRBJ1-6
CDR3aa: CASSPEQGMGSPLHF
CDR3nt: TGTGCCAGCAGTCCGGAACAGGGCATGGGTTCACCCCTCCACTTT

v_gene: TRBV5-6
abundance: -
d_gene: TRBD1
j_gene: TRBJ1-1
CDR3aa: CASSLAGGIRTEAFF
CDR3nt: TGTGCCAGCAGCTTGGCAGGGGGTATTAGGACTGAAGCTTTCTTT

v_gene: TRBV7-2
abundance: few
d_gene: -
j_gene: TRBJ2-3
CDR3aa: CASSPPSTDTQYF
CDR3nt: TGTGCCAGCAGCCCCCCAAGCACAGATACGCAGTATTTT

v_gene: TRBV7-9
abundance: -
d_gene: -
j_gene: TRBJ1-5
CDR3aa: CASSLSTGGQPQHF
CDR3nt: TGTGCCAGCAGCTTAAGTACCGGCGGGCAGCCCCAGCATTTT

v_gene: TRBV7-3
abundance: -
d_gene: -
j_gene: TRBJ2-5
CDR3aa: CASSLEGTAQETQYF
CDR3nt: TGTGCCAGCAGCTTAGAAGGGACTGCCCAGGAGACCCAGTACTTC

v_gene: TRBV7-9
abundance: -
d_gene: TRBD1
j_gene: TRBJ2-5
CDR3aa: CASSLTQGAQEAQYF
CDR3nt: TGTGCCAGCAGCCTTACACAGGGGGCACAGGAGGCCCAGTACTTC

v_gene: TRBV27
abundance: -
d_gene: TRBD2
j_gene: TRBJ2-6
CDR3aa: CASSPTSGVTWGASGANVLTF
CDR3nt: TGTGCCAGCAGTCCTACTAGCGGGGTGACGTGGGGGGCATCTGGGGCCAACGTCCTGACTTTC

v_gene: TRBV15
abundance: -
d_gene: TRBD2
j_gene: TRBJ2-3
CDR3aa: CATSRGTSGGTTDTQYF
CDR3nt: TGTGCCACCAGCAGAGGGACTAGCGGGGGGACCACAGATACGCAGTATTTT

v_gene: TRBV4-3
abundance: -
d_gene: -
j_gene: TRBJ2-3
CDR3aa: CASSQVPADTQYF
CDR3nt: TGCGCCAGCAGCCAAGTCCCGGCAGATACGCAGTATTTT

v_gene: TRBV5-1
abundance: -
d_gene: TRBD1
j_gene: TRBJ2-2
CDR3aa: CASRQGGNTGELFF
CDR3nt: TGCGCCAGTCGACAGGGTGGGAACACCGGGGAGCTGTTTTTT

v_gene: TRBV4-3
abundance: -
d_gene: -
j_gene: TRBJ2-4
CDR3aa: CASSQTRVVKNIQYF
CDR3nt: TGCGCCAGCAGCCAGACCAGGGTTGTCAAAAACATTCAGTACTTC

v_gene: TRBV7-2
abundance: -
d_gene: -
j_gene: TRBJ1-2
CDR3aa: CASSLTRDIYNYGYTF
CDR3nt: TGTGCCAGCAGTCTTACCCGGGACATTTACAACTATGGCTACACCTTC

v_gene: TRBV27
abundance: -
d_gene: TRBD2
j_gene: TRBJ2-1
CDR3aa: CASSLLKPAGLHEQFF
CDR3nt: TGTGCCAGCAGTTTATTAAAGCCAGCGGGATTACATGAGCAGTTCTTC

v_gene: TRBV15
abundance: -
d_gene: -
j_gene: TRBJ2-7
CDR3aa: CATSRDHTDRNSYEQYF
CDR3nt: TGTGCCACCAGCAGAGATCACACAGATAGAAACTCCTACGAGCAGTACTTC

v_gene: TRBV5-6
abundance: -
d_gene: -
j_gene: TRBJ1-5
CDR3aa: CASSLFRLGRGNQPQHF
CDR3nt: TGTGCCAGCAGCTTGTTTCGGCTAGGGAGGGGCAATCAGCCCCAGCATTTT

v_gene: TRBV13
abundance: -
d_gene: -
j_gene: TRBJ2-5
CDR3aa: CASSTQDIGVPETQYF
CDR3nt: TGTGCCAGCAGCACCCAGGACATCGGAGTTCCGGAGACCCAGTACTTC

v_gene: TRBV14
abundance: -
d_gene: -
j_gene: TRBJ1-2
CDR3aa: CASSQVTGSYGYTF
CDR3nt: TGTGCCAGCAGCCAGGTTACAGGGTCCTATGGCTACACCTTC

v_gene: TRBV7-9
abundance: few
d_gene: -
j_gene: TRBJ2-1
CDR3aa: CASSSVQGGEQFF
CDR3nt: TGTGCCAGCAGCTCCGTTCAGGGCGGTGAGCAGTTCTTC

v_gene: TRBV28
abundance: -
d_gene: -
j_gene: TRBJ2-2
CDR3aa: CASGGALSNTGELFF
CDR3nt: TGTGCCAGCGGGGGGGCCCTTTCAAACACCGGGGAGCTGTTTTTT

v_gene: TRBV5-1
abundance: once
d_gene: -
j_gene: TRBJ2-1
CDR3aa: CASSYNPGTPSYNEQFF
CDR3nt: TGCGCCAGCAGTTATAACCCCGGGACTCCCTCCTACAATGAGCAGTTCTTC

v_gene: TRBV6-6
abundance: -
d_gene: -
j_gene: TRBJ2-7
CDR3aa: CASSPRDKSSYEQYF
CDR3nt: TGTGCCAGCAGTCCAAGGGACAAAAGCTCCTACGAGCAGTACTTC

v_gene: TRBV7-8
abundance: -
d_gene: TRBD2
j_gene: TRBJ2-7
CDR3aa: CASSLRRELGEQYF
CDR3nt: TGTGCCAGCAGCTTAAGGCGGGAGCTGGGAGAGCAGTACTTC

v_gene: TRBV7-9
abundance: -
d_gene: -
j_gene: TRBJ2-5
CDR3aa: CASSLARTTGKETQYF
CDR3nt: TGTGCCAGCAGCTTAGCCCGGACTACCGGTAAAGAGACCCAGTACTTC

v_gene: TRBV14
abundance: -
d_gene: TRBD2
j_gene: TRBJ2-5
CDR3aa: CASSQESGLAGVMETQYF
CDR3nt: TGTGCCAGCAGCCAAGAGAGTGGGCTAGCGGGAGTCATGGAGACCCAGTACTTC

v_gene: TRBV13
abundance: -
d_gene: TRBD2
j_gene: TRBJ2-7
CDR3aa: CASSFTGTSGSMHEQYF
CDR3nt: TGTGCCAGCAGCTTCACCGGGACTAGCGGGAGTATGCACGAGCAGTACTTC

v_gene: TRBV28
abundance: -
d_gene: TRBD1
j_gene: TRBJ1-1
CDR3aa: CAAGQGPTEAFF
CDR3nt: TGTGCCGCAGGACAGGGGCCCACTGAAGCTTTCTTT

v_gene: TRBV14
abundance: -
d_gene: TRBD2
j_gene: TRBJ2-3
CDR3aa: CASSHGLAGGPTDTQYF
CDR3nt: TGTGCCAGCAGCCATGGACTAGCGGGGGGGCCTACAGATACGCAGTATTTT

v_gene: TRBV15
abundance: -
d_gene: TRBD2
j_gene: TRBJ2-1
CDR3aa: CATSRIVTGPGGEQFF
CDR3nt: TGTGCCACCAGCAGAATTGTTACGGGACCGGGGGGTGAGCAGTTCTTC

v_gene: TRBV28
abundance: -
d_gene: -
j_gene: TRBJ1-5
CDR3aa: CASSSQAGLADNQPQHF
CDR3nt: TGTGCCAGCAGCTCTCAAGCCGGGTTAGCGGACAATCAGCCCCAGCATTTT

v_gene: TRBV7-3
abundance: -
d_gene: -
j_gene: TRBJ2-2
CDR3aa: CASSRGSRTGELFF
CDR3nt: TGTGCCAGCTCTAGGGGCTCCCGCACCGGGGAGCTGTTTTTT

v_gene: TRBV7-2
abundance: -
d_gene: -
j_gene: TRBJ2-7
CDR3aa: CASSFTAYEQYF
CDR3nt: TGTGCCAGCAGCTTTACGGCCTACGAGCAGTACTTC

v_gene: TRBV4-2
abundance: -
d_gene: -
j_gene: TRBJ2-7
CDR3aa: CASSQDRGLYEQYF
CDR3nt: TGTGCCAGCAGCCAAGATCGGGGACTCTACGAGCAGTACTTC

v_gene: TRBV19
abundance: -
d_gene: TRBD1
j_gene: TRBJ1-6
CDR3aa: CASSIDAGQQRPLHF
CDR3nt: TGTGCCAGTAGTATAGATGCGGGACAGCAGAGGCCCCTCCACTTT